The following is a TCR beta chain sequence with its context. This sample stems from a study of T cell responses to AZD1222 COVID-19 vaccine. The protocol was immunoSEQ multiplex PCR, while the TCRdb copy is restricted to in-frame clones and leaves out a portion. The data show around 52,000 clones, 70% to 90% seen once. The germline V gene encodes CDR1 MDHEN and CDR2 SYDVKM. V was shortened by 2 bases and J by 2 bases, with 16 bases between the two germline ends. This CDR3 is built from 16 residues. J is TRBJ2-7 and V is TRBV28; weak D call: TRBD1 (6 bases). The TCR originated in an adult in good health. This sample comprised peripheral blood, obtained on day 0 of AZD1222 vaccination. CDR3 sequence reads: CASSLSSGQSPYEQYF. The CDR3 nucleotides are TGTGCCAGCAGTTTAAGTTCCGGACAGAGTCCCTACGAGCAGTACTTC.